Included here is one T cell receptor beta chain sequence, with context. Germline values: CDR1 SGDLS, CDR2 YYNGEE. The CDR3 is made up of 16 amino acids. Losses at the gene ends were 0 bases for V and 5 bases for J; bases not matched to a gene: 9. This sample stems from a study of cytomegalovirus exposure and HLA in healthy donors. Measured with immunoSEQ multiplex PCR; TCRdb has only the in-frame clones, and not every one. Of some 350,000 clones in the sample, around 90% were seen once. The chain is built from TRBV9 and TRBJ1-2; TRBD1 matches at 8 bases. Material: PBMCs. This clonotype was sampled from a woman aged 25 to 39 in good health and CMV-seropositive. The CDR3 loop is CASSVVQGALKYGYTF. The CDR3 nucleotides are TGTGCCAGCAGCGTAGTCCAGGGGGCGCTGAAATATGGCTACACCTTC.